These 32 T cell receptor beta chains came from one sample sequenced in a study of blood T cell repertoires in COVID-19. Only in-frame clones appear in the TCRdb table, and some are missing; sequencing was by immunoSEQ multiplex PCR. The data hold fewer than 100,000 clones, with about 79% observed a single time. The sample was peripheral blood. The receptors originated from a woman between 45 and 60 years old with acute or convalescent COVID-19.

This rearrangement joins TRBV19 to TRBJ2-7; weak D call: TRBD2 (6 bases). V was clipped by 1 base and J by 2 bases, with 24 bases between them. Germline loops: CDR1 LNHDA, CDR2 SQIVND (reference sequence). The CDR3 spans 19 residues. The CDR3 nucleotides are TGTGCCAGTAGTATAGTGGGGACTGGAGGCGGAACCACGACCTACGAGCAGTACTTC. Translation: CASSIVGTGGGTTTYEQYF. The full variable domain, completed using reference TRBV19 and TRBJ2-7, is DGGITQSPKYLFRKEGQNVTLSCEQNLNHDAMYWYRQDPGQGLRLIYYSQIVNDFQKGDIAEGYSVSREKKESFPLTVTSAQKNPTAFYLCASSIVGTGGGTTTYEQYFGPGTRLTVT.

This chain uses TRBV5-4 with TRBJ1-1; the D is unclear. Trimming removed 0 bases from V and 1 base from J, with 10 bases in between. The germline gives CDR1 SGHNT, CDR2 YYREEE (reference sequence). This CDR3 is 15 amino acids long. In nucleotides, the CDR3 is TGTGCCAGCAGCTTGGCGGGGAGAACGAACACTGAAGCTTTCTTT. Its protein is CASSLAGRTNTEAFF.

This chain connects TRBV12-3 or TRBV12-4 to TRBJ1-1; no reliable D call. V gave up 10 bases and J gave up 5 bases, with 17 bases separating them. This CDR3 has 13 amino acids. The CDR3 region is CATGYSGSTEAFF. The CDR3 nucleotides are TGTGCCACCGGGTACTCCGGATCGACTGAAGCTTTCTTT.

This chain connects TRBV3-1 (or the pseudogene TRBV3-2) to TRBJ2-7; 9 nucleotides line up with TRBD1. From germline, CDR1 is LGHDT and CDR2 YNNKEL (reference sequence). V trimming: 5 bases; J trimming: 4 bases; junction bases outside the gene matches: 9. This CDR3 has 15 amino acids. The CDR3 loop reads CASSSGTGSFYEQYF. CDR3 nucleotides: TGTGCCAGCAGCTCAGGGACAGGGTCCTTTTACGAGCAGTACTTC.

The genes are TRBV12-3 or TRBV12-4 and TRBJ1-4; no clear D. Trimming took off 5 bases at V and 6 bases at J, with 10 bases between the two ends. This CDR3 is 13 amino acids long. In DNA form, the CDR3 reads TGTGCCAGCAGTCAAAATATAGATGAAAAACTGTTTTTT. Its translation: CASSQNIDEKLFF.

This rearrangement joins TRBV19 to TRBJ2-3, with 13 bases that match TRBD2. V lost 6 bases and J lost 8; bases outside the gene matches: 8. CDR3 length: 15 amino acids. The germline V gene encodes CDR1 LNHDA and CDR2 SQIVND (reference sequence). The CDR3, as DNA: TGTGCCAGTAGGATGACTAGCGGGGGGTCTCGTACGCAGTATTTT. This translates into CASRMTSGGSRTQYF.

The J gene is TRBJ2-2, the V gene TRBV3-1 (or the pseudogene TRBV3-2); 11 bases line up with TRBD2. The CDR3 consists of 17 residues. Trimming cost V 2 bases and J 0 bases; bases outside gene matches: 2. Germline V CDR1 and CDR2: LGHDT, YNNKEL (reference sequence). The CDR3 protein is CASSQPSGRSNTGELFF. CDR3 sequence (DNA): TGTGCCAGCAGCCAACCTAGCGGGAGGTCGAACACCGGGGAGCTGTTTTTT.

The chain uses TRBV29-1 and TRBJ1-2; 7 positions match TRBD1. The CDR3 sequence is 14 residues long. Trimming removed 0 bases from V and 7 bases from J; junction bases left unmatched: 8. CDR1 and CDR2 (germline): SQVTM, ANQGSEA. The CDR3 region is CSVEEWRGRGGYTF. In nucleotides, the CDR3 is TGCAGCGTTGAAGAGTGGAGGGGGCGAGGTGGCTACACCTTC. The full variable domain, rest sourced from reference TRBV29-1 and TRBJ1-2, is SAVISQKPSRDICQRGTSLTIQCQVDSQVTMMFWYRQQPGQSLTLIATANQGSEATYESGFVIDKFPISRPNLTFSTLTVSNMSPEDSSIYLCSVEEWRGRGGYTFGSGTRLTVV.

This CDR3 is CASSILPWTSGSNEQYF. In DNA, the CDR3 is TGTGCCAGTAGTATTCTCCCCTGGACTAGCGGGAGTAACGAGCAGTACTTC. V usage is TRBV19 and J usage is TRBJ2-7; 13 bases line up with TRBD2. The CDR3 contains 17 residues. J was trimmed by 5 bases and V by 3 bases; bases with no gene match: 10. The germline CDR1 and CDR2 sequences are LNHDA and SQIVND (reference sequence).

The rearrangement uses TRBV5-1 and TRBJ2-3; tentatively, D is TRBD2 (7 bases). This CDR3 has 14 amino acids. The germline V gene has CDR1 SGHRS and CDR2 YFSETQ. Trimming pared 0 bases from V and 5 bases from J, leaving 10 bases between. In DNA form, the CDR3 reads TGCGCCAGCAGCTTGGAGGGGGGGAAAGATACGCAGTATTTT. Translated: CASSLEGGKDTQYF.

This clone was seen a few times. This chain links TRBV12-1 with TRBJ2-7; the table's D gene call, TRBD1, was not cross checked with the DNA. TRBV12-1 corresponds to a pseudogene. CDR3 size: 15 residues. This chain's CDR3 is CASSSGTGKIYEQYF. The CDR3 nucleotides are TGTGCCAGCAGCTCCGGGACAGGGAAGATCTACGAGCAGTACTTC.

The chain has TRBV7-3 and TRBJ2-3; possibly TRBD1 for D (5 bases). The CDR3 totals 13 residues. Germline-derived CDR1 and CDR2 are SGHTA and FQGTGA. Trimming removed 2 bases at V and 5 bases at J, with 8 bases between. CDR3 region: CASSLAGIDTQYF. The DNA of the CDR3 is TGTGCCAGCAGCTTAGCAGGGATAGATACGCAGTATTTT.

V gene TRBV5-5 combines with J gene TRBJ2-1; 13 bases match TRBD2. Germline lookup yields CDR1 SGHKS and CDR2 YYEKEE (reference sequence). Trimming cost V 1 base and J 7 bases; bases outside gene matches: 11. This CDR3 spans 18 amino acids. This CDR3 is CASSLFPTSGGGSNEQFF. The CDR3 DNA reads TGTGCCAGCAGCTTGTTCCCCACTAGCGGGGGGGGGTCGAATGAGCAGTTCTTC.

The V and J genes are TRBV28 and TRBJ2-1; 7 bases fit TRBD2. The CDR3 has 16 amino acids. CDR1 is MDHEN, CDR2 SYDVKM, per germline. V was pared by 2 bases and J by 2 bases, with 6 bases of the junction left unmatched. CDR3 region: CASSLHAGDPYNEQFF. The CDR3 DNA reads TGTGCCAGCAGTTTACATGCGGGAGACCCCTACAATGAGCAGTTCTTC.

The V gene is TRBV3-1 (or the pseudogene TRBV3-2), the J gene TRBJ2-6, with 8 bases that match TRBD1. The length of the CDR3 is 19 residues. Germline assignment: CDR1 LGHDT and CDR2 YNNKEL (reference sequence). Trimming at V came to 4 bases and at J to 0 bases, leaving 11 bases not matched to a gene. The CDR3 sequence: CASSPRQGRPVSGANVLTF. The CDR3 coding sequence is TGTGCCAGCAGCCCGAGACAGGGGCGCCCGGTCTCTGGGGCCAACGTCCTGACTTTC.

The chain has TRBV28 and TRBJ2-7; D may be TRBD1 (5 bases). The germline gives CDR1 MDHEN, CDR2 SYDVKM. Trimming took 6 bases from V and 4 from J, leaving 28 bases between them. The CDR3 length is 18 residues. The CDR3, as DNA: TGTGCCAGCAGCTCCCCCAAGGGGTTTCAGGGAAAGCAATACGAGCAGTACTTC. Residues: CASSSPKGFQGKQYEQYF. The whole variable domain, remainder taken from reference TRBV28 and TRBJ2-7, is DVKVTQSSRYLVKRTGEKVFLECVQDMDHENMFWYRQDPGLGLRLIYFSYDVKMKEKGDIPEGYSVSREKKERFSLILESASTNQTSMYLCASSSPKGFQGKQYEQYFGPGTRLTVT.

V gene TRBV2 combines with J gene TRBJ2-7; D perhaps matches TRBD1 (5 bases). The CDR3 runs to 12 residues. V lost 2 bases and J 6 bases, leaving 8 bases between the germline ends. Looked up from germline, CDR1 is SNHLY and CDR2 is FYNNEI. The CDR3 nucleotides read TGTGCCAGCAGTGAACAGGGTCCCGAGCAGTACTTC. Translation gives CASSEQGPEQYF.

This chain joins TRBV3-1 (or the pseudogene TRBV3-2) and TRBJ2-1; 14 nucleotides line up with TRBD2. V dropped 1 base and J dropped 7; count of bases not matched to a gene: 6. CDR3 length equals 17 residues. Germline CDR1 reads LGHDT; CDR2 reads YNNKEL (reference sequence). The CDR3 here is CASSQGLGLAGGNEQFF. CDR3 bases: TGTGCCAGCAGCCAAGGCCTCGGACTAGCGGGAGGAAATGAGCAGTTCTTC.

This sequence joins TRBV7-2 and TRBJ2-2; unclear D gene. Trimming took off 5 bases at V and 5 bases at J, with 9 bases between the two ends. CDR1 is SGHTA, CDR2 FQGNSA, per germline. There are 13 residues in the CDR3. In DNA form, the CDR3 reads TGTGCCAGCAGCCCTGGCGGTACCGGGGAGCTGTTTTTT. This codes for CASSPGGTGELFF.

CDR3 sequence: CASSLGMNTEAFF. DNA for the CDR3: TGTGCCAGCAGCCTGGGCATGAACACTGAAGCTTTCTTT. V and J are TRBV27 and TRBJ1-1; D gene uncertain. The CDR3 sequence is 13 residues long. The V and J ends lost 6 bases and 0 bases respectively, with 8 bases between them. Germline assignment: CDR1 MNHEY and CDR2 SMNVEV (reference sequence).

The chain recombines TRBV19 with TRBJ2-1; 9 bases fit TRBD1. There are 13 residues in the CDR3. The germline gives CDR1 LNHDA, CDR2 SQIVND (reference sequence). With V trimmed by 7 bases and J by 9 bases, 7 bases remained unmatched. In nucleotides, the CDR3 is TGTGCCAGTACCGACAGGGGGGTGGGTGAGCAGTTCTTC. Translating gives CASTDRGVGEQFF. Together with reference TRBV19 and TRBJ2-1, the CDR3 gives the full variable domain: DGGITQSPKYLFRKEGQNVTLSCEQNLNHDAMYWYRQDPGQGLRLIYYSQIVNDFQKGDIAEGYSVSREKKESFPLTVTSAQKNPTAFYLCASTDRGVGEQFFGPGTRLTVL.

Note on this clone: The sample holds other DNA sequences that translate to the same CDR3. The chain joins TRBV18 to TRBJ1-4, with 10 bases aligning to TRBD1. This CDR3 is 14 amino acids long. V was clipped by 6 bases and J by 8 bases; unmatched bases: 6. Germline CDR1 reads KGHSH; CDR2 reads LQKENI. The CDR3 loop reads CASSPGQGREKLFF. The CDR3 region has the DNA TGTGCCAGCTCCCCGGGACAGGGGCGCGAAAAACTGTTTTTT.

This chain joins TRBV11-3 and TRBJ2-1; 10 bases agree with TRBD2. V was clipped by 5 bases and J by 5 bases; unmatched bases: 9. The CDR3 totals 16 residues. CDR1 is SGHNT and CDR2 is YENEEA in the germline V gene. The CDR3 DNA follows: TGTGCCAGCAGCGTAGCGGGAGGAGCCTTCGACAATGAGCAGTTCTTC. This codes for CASSVAGGAFDNEQFF.

The chain is built from TRBV24-1 and TRBJ2-1, with D tentatively TRBD1 (7 bases). In germline, CDR1 is KGHDR, CDR2 SFDVKD. This CDR3 region has 16 residues. V dropped 5 bases and J dropped 5 bases, with 18 bases sitting between them. This chain's CDR3 is CATSGLSQGGHNEQFF. Here the CDR3 DNA reads TGTGCCACCAGTGGCTTGAGTCAGGGGGGTCACAATGAGCAGTTCTTC.

The chain uses TRBV9 and TRBJ2-1; 9 nucleotides align to TRBD2. J was trimmed by 9 bases and V by 0 bases; bases with no gene match: 13. Germline V gene data show CDR1 as SGDLS and CDR2 as YYNGEE. The CDR3 contains 17 residues. This CDR3 reads CASSVGSGRSVIGEQFF. As DNA, the CDR3 is TGTGCCAGCAGCGTAGGTAGCGGGAGAAGTGTTATAGGTGAGCAGTTCTTC.

The V and J genes are TRBV5-5 and TRBJ1-6, with 9 bases that match TRBD1. Per the germline V gene, CDR1 is SGHKS and CDR2 is YYEKEE (reference sequence). With 4 bases clipped from V and 8 bases from J, the junction kept 7 bases outside the gene matches. This CDR3 spans 15 amino acids. CDR3 in DNA: TGTGCCAGCAGCGACATCGGGACAGGGTATTCACCCCTCCACTTT. Translation: CASSDIGTGYSPLHF.

The rearrangement joins TRBV6-2 or TRBV6-3 to TRBJ2-7, with 7 bases identical to TRBD2. V shed 2 bases, J shed 5 bases, and the junction held 6 bases outside the gene matches. Germline CDR1 and CDR2: MNHEY and SVGEGT. The CDR3 consists of 14 residues. The CDR3 nucleotides are TGTGCCAGCAGTTACGGGGAGGGCCCCGACGAGCAGTACTTC. Its protein is CASSYGEGPDEQYF.

The chain couples TRBV5-8 to TRBJ2-3; the D is unclear. Germline V CDR1 and CDR2: SGHTS, YDEGEE. The CDR3 is 11 amino acids. With 6 bases removed from V and 6 bases from J, the gap between germline ends came to 8 bases. The CDR3 loop reads CASTSVDTQYF. In nucleotides, the CDR3 is TGTGCCAGCACCTCTGTGGATACGCAGTATTTT.

There are a few counts of this clone. The rearrangement links TRBV19 to TRBJ2-7; perhaps TRBD1 as D (6 bases). V shed 3 bases and J shed 2 bases, with 11 bases lying between them. The CDR3 has 14 residues. Germline V CDR1 and CDR2: LNHDA, SQIVND (reference sequence). CDR3 sequence: CASSISQGPYEQYF. The CDR3, as DNA: TGTGCCAGTAGTATTTCACAGGGACCCTACGAGCAGTACTTC.

V gene TRBV19 combines with J gene TRBJ2-5, with no clear D. The length of the CDR3 is 13 residues. Deletions cut 9 bases from V and 4 bases from J, with 15 bases between. Per germline, CDR1 LNHDA and CDR2 SQIVND (reference sequence). This CDR3 reads CASRNFRGETQYF. CDR3 sequence (DNA): TGTGCCAGCCGAAACTTCCGTGGAGAGACCCAGTACTTC.

The chain employs TRBV6-4 and TRBJ2-7, with D maybe TRBD2 (6 bases). Germline V gene lookup returns CDR1 MRHNA and CDR2 SNTAGT. This CDR3 region has 14 residues. The V gene lost 6 bases and the J gene lost 4 bases, with 16 bases spanning the gap. CDR3: CASSPDGGNYEQYF. In nucleotides, the CDR3 is TGTGCCAGCAGCCCGGATGGGGGGAATTACGAGCAGTACTTC.

The chain links TRBV6-5 to TRBJ2-1; TRBD1 might be the D (5 bases). V lost 2 bases and J 10 bases, leaving 9 bases between the germline ends. The CDR3 runs to 12 residues. Germline V gives CDR1 MNHEY, CDR2 SVGAGI. CDR3 amino acids: CASSYPKGEQFF. The DNA of the CDR3 is TGTGCCAGCAGTTACCCAAAGGGGGAGCAGTTCTTC.